The 22 T cell receptor beta chains in this list originate from one sample, sequenced in a study of blood T cell repertoires in COVID-19. The table came from immunoSEQ multiplex PCR; TCRdb's copy has only in-frame clones and leaves some out. The sample records some 200,000 clones, less than 85% being singletons. Sample: peripheral blood. These receptors were taken from a woman aged 80 or over with COVID-19, enrolled during active disease.

The chain joins TRBV5-5 to TRBJ1-2; 7 bases align to TRBD1. CDR1 is SGHKS and CDR2 is YYEKEE in the germline V gene (reference sequence). The CDR3 has 14 amino acids. V shed 2 bases, J shed 2 bases, and the junction held 3 bases outside the gene matches. Written as DNA, the CDR3 is TGTGCCAGCAGCTTTGCGACAGGGAACTATGGCTACACCTTC. Its protein product is CASSFATGNYGYTF. Based on the CDR3 plus reference TRBV5-5 and TRBJ1-2, the full variable domain is DAGVTQSPTHLIKTRGQQVTLRCSPISGHKSVSWYQQVLGQGPQFIFQYYEKEERGRGNFPDRFSARQFPNYSSELNVNALLLGDSALYLCASSFATGNYGYTFGSGTRLTVV.

In this sample, this clone turned up once. This sequence joins TRBV5-6 and TRBJ2-1, with 8 bases that match TRBD1. Germline loops: CDR1 SGHDT, CDR2 YYEEEE. This CDR3 has 15 residues. The V gene end was trimmed by 1 base and the J gene end by 7 bases; junction bases not matched to a gene: 7. The CDR3 DNA reads as TGTGCCAGCAGCTTGTTTGGACAGGGAAGAAATGAGCAGTTCTTC. Amino acids: CASSLFGQGRNEQFF.

The rearrangement links TRBV5-1 to TRBJ1-3; no clear D. The CDR3 is made up of 15 amino acids. Germline CDR1 SGHRS, CDR2 YFSETQ. Trimming stripped 1 base from V and 3 bases from J, with 11 bases between. The CDR3 DNA reads as TGCGCCAGCAGCTTGCGGGTCGGAGGTGGAAACACCATATATTTT. Translating gives CASSLRVGGGNTIYF.

Points on this clone: Relative to the germline gene, one junction end is altered; a read error may explain this. This chain links TRBV28 with TRBJ2-3, with 7 bases lining up with TRBD2. The CDR3 contains 16 residues. Germline assignment: CDR1 MDHEN and CDR2 SYDVKM. This CDR3 reads CASSLWTSPNRDTQYF. CDR3 bases: TGTGCCAGCAGTCTATGGACTAGTCCAAACCGGGATACGCAGTATTTT.

The CDR3 spells CASSLGPGGLLQETQYF. CDR3 nucleotides: TGTGCCAGCAGCTTAGGTCCGGGGGGGCTCCTCCAAGAGACCCAGTACTTC. The J gene is TRBJ2-5, the V gene TRBV7-8; 8 bases are shared with TRBD2. The CDR3 contains 17 residues. J gave up 1 base and V 1 base, and 8 bases lay outside the gene matches. Per the germline V gene, CDR1 is SGHVS and CDR2 is FQNEAQ.

V gene TRBV7-8 combines with J gene TRBJ2-3, with unresolved D. The V gene's germline CDR1 is SGHVS and CDR2 FQNEAQ. This CDR3 contains 15 residues. Trimming cost V 2 bases and J 0 bases, with 9 bases left between them. The CDR3 spells CASSLHELSTDTQYF. The CDR3 DNA sequence: TGTGCCAGCAGCTTACATGAACTTAGCACAGATACGCAGTATTTT.

This clone was counted ten times or more. CDR3 sequence (DNA): TGTGCTAGTGGTTTGGTAGGACAGGGGATCGGGTCACCCCTCCACTTT. This sequence encodes CASGLVGQGIGSPLHF. V and J are TRBV12-5 and TRBJ1-6; 9 nucleotides line up with TRBD1. CDR3 length: 16 amino acids. V lost 0 bases to trimming and J lost 10 bases; unmatched junction nucleotides: 7. The germline gives CDR1 LGHNT, CDR2 FRNRAP.

The V and J genes are TRBV7-8 and TRBJ2-3; the match to TRBD1 covers 8 bases. Germline V gene data show CDR1 as SGHVS and CDR2 as FQNEAQ. CDR3 length: 18 residues. Trimming removed 5 bases from V and 1 base from J; junction bases left unmatched: 14. CDR3 sequence: CASSKGTGSLGGTDTQYF. The DNA for the CDR3 is TGTGCCAGCAGCAAAGGGACAGGATCCTTGGGGGGCACAGATACGCAGTATTTT.

The chain carries TRBV7-2 and TRBJ2-2, with D maybe TRBD2 (6 bases). The CDR3 totals 13 residues. Looked up from germline, CDR1 is SGHTA and CDR2 is FQGNSA. V lost 3 bases and J lost 5, with 7 bases in between. The CDR3 is CASSLEGTGELFF. CDR3 sequence (DNA): TGTGCCAGCAGCTTGGAGGGAACCGGGGAGCTGTTTTTT.

The chain is built from TRBV19 and TRBJ1-3; 9 bases line up with TRBD1. Germline V lookup: CDR1 LNHDA, CDR2 SQIVND (reference sequence). There are 17 residues in the CDR3. Trimming took 7 bases from V and 0 from J; bases not matched to a gene: 10. The CDR3 DNA reads as TGTGCCAGTACACAGGGGGCTACTGCAATCTCTGGAAACACCATATATTTT. Translated, it gives CASTQGATAISGNTIYF.

The V and J genes are TRBV28 and TRBJ2-1; TRBD2 aligns across 8 bases. The trim removed 6 bases at V and 2 bases at J, leaving 3 bases unmatched. Germline V lookup: CDR1 MDHEN, CDR2 SYDVKM. The CDR3 has 14 residues. The CDR3 protein is CASRTGGTYNEQFF. CDR3 nucleotides: TGTGCCAGCAGGACGGGAGGGACCTACAATGAGCAGTTCTTC.

V is TRBV5-4 and J is TRBJ2-1; 8 nucleotides match TRBD1. V was pared by 4 bases and J by 4 bases, with 7 bases of the junction left unmatched. This CDR3 has 15 residues. Looked up from germline, CDR1 is SGHNT and CDR2 is YYREEE (reference sequence). The CDR3, as DNA: TGTGCCAGCAGCACTGGACAGGGAGTATACAATGAGCAGTTCTTC. It is translated as CASSTGQGVYNEQFF.

The CDR3 coding sequence is TGTGCCACAACACAGGGGGCGCAGAGGAACGAGCAGTACTTC. As protein: CATTQGAQRNEQYF. This chain connects TRBV2 to TRBJ2-7; TRBD1 aligns across 9 bases. CDR1 SNHLY and CDR2 FYNNEI come from the germline V gene. The V gene end was trimmed by 10 bases and the J gene end by 5 bases; junction bases not matched to a gene: 12. The CDR3 runs to 14 residues.

The CDR3 coding sequence is TGTGCCAGCAGCCAAGTAATGGGACAGGGCTACGAGCAGTACTTC. Protein product: CASSQVMGQGYEQYF. The chain employs TRBV3-1 (or the pseudogene TRBV3-2) and TRBJ2-7, with 9 nucleotides matching TRBD1. The V segment lost 1 base and the J segment 3 bases; nucleotides outside the gene matches: 4. Per the germline V gene, CDR1 is LGHDT and CDR2 is YNNKEL (reference sequence). The CDR3 has 15 residues.

The V call is TRBV4-2, the J call TRBJ2-5, with 12 nucleotides matching TRBD2. The germline CDR1 and CDR2 sequences are LGHNA and YNFKEQ. Germline trimming cut 4 bases from V and 1 base from J; bases unmatched to any gene: 10. This CDR3 region has 18 residues. For the CDR3, the DNA is TGTGCCAGCAGCCCCAGCAGGACTAGCGGGATAGGCCAAGAGACCCAGTACTTC. Encoded protein: CASSPSRTSGIGQETQYF.

This clone is a singleton in its sample. The chain uses TRBV5-1 and TRBJ2-5, with D possibly TRBD1 on 5 matching bases. CDR1 is SGHRS, CDR2 YFSETQ, per germline. The V gene lost 2 bases and the J gene lost 9 bases, with 14 bases spanning the gap. The CDR3 runs 13 residues. CDR3 in amino acids: CASSFTVGQAQYF. The CDR3 DNA reads TGCGCCAGCAGCTTTACCGTGGGGCAGGCCCAGTACTTC.

CDR3 nucleotide sequence: TGTGCCAGCAGCGTAGTCCCGGATGAAAAACTGTTTTTT. Translation: CASSVVPDEKLFF. This sequence joins TRBV9 and TRBJ1-4; D not resolved. The V gene's germline CDR1 is SGDLS and CDR2 YYNGEE. The CDR3 is made up of 13 amino acids. V was clipped by 0 bases and J by 6 bases, with 6 bases between them.

This clone was detected once. The rearrangement joins TRBV6-5 to TRBJ1-2; D not resolved. The germline CDR1 and CDR2 sequences are MNHEY and SVGAGI. Trimming left V 6 bases short and J 8 bases short, with 16 bases between. The CDR3 length is 13 residues. The CDR3 DNA reads as TGTGCCAGCAGAGATTTTCGGGCGGGAGGCTACACCTTC. It codes for CASRDFRAGGYTF.

V is TRBV5-4 and J is TRBJ1-4; 7 bases are a match to TRBD1. Germline V gene lookup returns CDR1 SGHNT and CDR2 YYREEE (reference sequence). The CDR3 has 12 residues. V shed 7 bases, J shed 4 bases, and the junction held 1 base outside the gene matches. The CDR3 DNA reads as TGTGCCAGCGGGACAGTTAATGAAAAACTGTTTTTT. Amino acid sequence: CASGTVNEKLFF.

The chain couples TRBV7-9 to TRBJ2-5; possibly TRBD2 for D (6 bases). The CDR3 has 13 amino acids. CDR1 and CDR2 from the germline V gene are SEHNR and FQNEAQ (reference sequence). V dropped 3 bases and J dropped 5 bases, with 10 bases sitting between them. The CDR3 reads CASSFNSGETQYF. The CDR3 nucleotides read TGTGCCAGCAGCTTTAACAGCGGGGAGACCCAGTACTTC.

This clone was detected once. The chain recombines TRBV6-1 with TRBJ1-3; D uncertain. Germline assignment: CDR1 MNHNS and CDR2 SASEGT. Trimming cost V 2 bases and J 4 bases, with 9 bases left between them. The CDR3 extends over 14 amino acids. The CDR3 is CASSELSAGNTIYF. DNA for the CDR3: TGTGCCAGCAGTGAATTGTCAGCGGGAAACACCATATATTTT.

This clone was counted once. The chain carries TRBV15 and TRBJ1-1; D is possibly TRBD1 (5 bases). V was clipped by 1 base and J by 3 bases, with 9 bases between them. The CDR3 is made up of 14 amino acids. Germline V gene sequence: CDR1 LNHNV, CDR2 YYDKDF (reference sequence). CDR3 in amino acids: CATSRVGGDTEAFF. The CDR3 region has the DNA TGTGCCACCAGCAGAGTCGGAGGGGACACTGAAGCTTTCTTT.